Shown below are 28 T cell receptor beta chains from a single sample sequenced in a study of blood T cell repertoires in COVID-19. The method was immunoSEQ multiplex PCR; TCRdb's version includes in-frame clones alone and lacks a portion of them. The sample holds approximately 99,000 clones, about nine tenths seen once. Sequenced sample: peripheral blood. The receptors shown here come from a human donor in a cohort sampled during active COVID-19.

This chain uses TRBV7-8 with TRBJ2-3; D not resolved. V was clipped by 3 bases and J by 4 bases, with 5 bases between them. CDR3 length equals 12 residues. Germline V gene data show CDR1 as SGHVS and CDR2 as FQNEAQ. CDR3 bases: TGTGCCAGCAGCTTCACGGCAGATACGCAGTATTTT. Its protein product is CASSFTADTQYF.

The rearrangement uses TRBV27 and TRBJ1-2, with D uncertain. There are 13 residues in the CDR3. CDR1 is MNHEY, CDR2 SMNVEV, per germline (reference sequence). V lost 4 bases to trimming and J lost 2 bases, with 8 bases between them. CDR3 DNA sequence: TGTGCCAGCAGTTATGGTAGAAACTATGGCTACACCTTC. This sequence encodes CASSYGRNYGYTF.

The chain couples TRBV6-5 to TRBJ2-3, with 8 bases matching TRBD2. V trimming: 3 bases; J trimming: 1 base; junction bases outside the gene matches: 6. Germline lookup yields CDR1 MNHEY and CDR2 SVGAGI. The CDR3 extends over 16 amino acids. DNA for the CDR3: TGTGCCAGCAGTTATCGGGGGGGCCAAGGCACAGATACGCAGTATTTT. It is translated as CASSYRGGQGTDTQYF.

This chain joins TRBV18 and TRBJ1-3; 9 positions match TRBD1. V shed 3 bases and J 0 bases; nucleotides not matched to a gene: 3. The length of the CDR3 is 16 residues. Germline CDR1 reads KGHSH; CDR2 reads LQKENI. CDR3 in DNA: TGTGCCAGCTCACCGGGACAGGGTAACTCTGGAAACACCATATATTTT. Translated, it gives CASSPGQGNSGNTIYF.

V usage is TRBV2 and J usage is TRBJ2-2, with TRBD2 identical over 7 bases. After removal of 6 bases from V and 5 bases from J, the junction contained 9 bases not matched to a gene. The CDR3 has 15 amino acids. Germline V gene lookup returns CDR1 SNHLY and CDR2 FYNNEI. The CDR3 loop reads CASRPGGGVTGELFF. As DNA, the CDR3 is TGTGCCAGCAGACCAGGCGGGGGAGTGACCGGGGAGCTGTTTTTT.

The chain uses TRBV7-9 and TRBJ1-6; 7 bases fit TRBD1. Germline assignment: CDR1 SEHNR and CDR2 FQNEAQ (reference sequence). The CDR3 spans 14 residues. V lost 6 bases to trimming and J lost 3 bases; unmatched junction nucleotides: 2. In DNA, the CDR3 is TGTGCCAGCAGAGGGGGCGGCTATAATTCACCCCTCCACTTT. This gives the protein CASRGGGYNSPLHF.

This rearrangement joins TRBV27 to TRBJ1-6; weak D call: TRBD1 (5 bases). CDR3 length: 16 amino acids. The V end lost 3 bases, the J end lost 7 bases, and 16 bases lay between the germline ends. CDR1 MNHEY and CDR2 SMNVEV come from the germline V gene (reference sequence). CDR3 residues: CASSFGASAANSPLHF. CDR3 sequence (DNA): TGTGCCAGCAGTTTTGGGGCCTCCGCGGCCAATTCACCCCTCCACTTT.

The V call is TRBV28, the J call TRBJ2-7; D uncertain. CDR3 size: 11 residues. V dropped 6 bases and J dropped 2 bases, with 5 bases sitting between them. Germline CDR1 and CDR2: MDHEN and SYDVKM. The CDR3 loop reads CASSLPYEQYF. The CDR3 DNA sequence: TGTGCCAGCAGCCTCCCCTACGAGCAGTACTTC.

The V gene is TRBV23-1, the J gene TRBJ2-5; tentatively, D is TRBD2 (6 bases). TRBV23-1 is reported as an ORF; its role is uncertain. Trimming removed 10 bases from V and 4 bases from J, with 13 bases in between. CDR3 length: 12 amino acids. The CDR3 DNA follows: TGCGCCAAGGGGCGGGAAGGAGAGACCCAGTACTTC. The encoded protein is CAKGREGETQYF.

This clone was counted between two and nine times. CDR3 sequence: CASSFSRAGKLFF. CDR3 coding DNA: TGTGCCAGCAGTTTTTCCAGAGCAGGGAAACTGTTTTTT. The chain is built from TRBV28 and TRBJ1-4; possibly TRBD1 for D (5 bases). Germline CDR1 MDHEN, CDR2 SYDVKM. This CDR3 contains 13 residues. V was shortened by 3 bases and J by 11 bases, with 13 bases between the two germline ends.

This chain uses TRBV19 with TRBJ1-1, with D unclear. The CDR3 totals 14 residues. CDR1 is LNHDA, CDR2 SQIVND, per germline (reference sequence). Trimming left V 5 bases short and J 1 base short, with 11 bases between. The CDR3 nucleotides read TGTGCCAGTAGTCTGGCGGCGACGAACACTGAAGCTTTCTTT. Its translation is CASSLAATNTEAFF.

DNA of the CDR3: TGTGCCAGCAGCCAAGCTAGCGGGGGGTACAATGAGCAGTTCTTC. This sequence encodes CASSQASGGYNEQFF. This rearrangement joins TRBV14 to TRBJ2-1; TRBD2 matches at 11 bases. The CDR3 has 15 amino acids. Germline V CDR1 and CDR2: SGHDN, FVKESK. The V gene end was trimmed by 1 base and the J gene end by 4 bases; junction bases not matched to a gene: 0.

This sequence joins TRBV2 and TRBJ1-5; weak D call: TRBD1 (6 bases). V dropped 3 bases and J dropped 3 bases, with 12 bases sitting between them. CDR1 is SNHLY and CDR2 is FYNNEI in the germline V gene. This CDR3 region has 15 residues. As DNA, the CDR3 is TGTGCCAGCAGTGATCCGACAGGACCCAATCAGCCCCAGCATTTT. Protein: CASSDPTGPNQPQHF.

The chain recombines TRBV27 with TRBJ1-4, with D perhaps TRBD1 (5 bases). The CDR3 is 15 amino acids. Germline-derived CDR1 and CDR2 are MNHEY and SMNVEV (reference sequence). V lost 4 bases, J lost 3 bases, and 12 bases lay in between. The DNA for the CDR3 is TGTGCCAGCAGTTGGCGGGGCGGAGCTAATGAAAAACTGTTTTTT. Its protein product is CASSWRGGANEKLFF.

The rearrangement uses TRBV7-6 and TRBJ1-4; 9 nucleotides agree with TRBD1. V was pared by 4 bases and J by 0 bases, with 9 bases of the junction left unmatched. This CDR3 region has 18 residues. The germline CDR1 and CDR2 sequences are SGHVS and FNYEAQ. CDR3 in amino acids: CASSSPTGGLTTNEKLFF. The CDR3 DNA reads TGTGCCAGCAGCTCTCCGACAGGGGGGCTAACAACTAATGAAAAACTGTTTTTT.

V is TRBV18 and J is TRBJ2-1; D not certain. From germline, CDR1 is KGHSH and CDR2 LQKENI. Trimming cost V 6 bases and J 5 bases, with 17 bases left between them. The CDR3 runs to 15 residues. As DNA, the CDR3 is TGTGCCAGCTCCATAACATGGGCAGAAAACAATGAGCAGTTCTTC. Translated: CASSITWAENNEQFF. The full variable domain, rest sourced from reference TRBV18 and TRBJ2-1, is NAGVMQNPRHLVRRRGQEARLRCSPMKGHSHVYWYRQLPEEGLKFMVYLQKENIIDESGMPKERFSAEFPKEGPSILRIQQVVRGDSAAYFCASSITWAENNEQFFGPGTRLTVL.

V gene TRBV4-1 combines with J gene TRBJ2-3; D unclear. The ends were cut back, 1 base at V and 0 bases at J, with 8 bases in the middle. CDR1 is MGHRA and CDR2 is YSYEKL in the germline V gene. The CDR3 totals 15 residues. The CDR3 DNA is TGCGCCAGCAGCCAAGTTGTCGGTAGCACAGATACGCAGTATTTT. This sequence encodes CASSQVVGSTDTQYF.

This sequence joins TRBV7-3 and TRBJ2-7; 9 bases are shared with TRBD1. Germline V gives CDR1 SGHTA, CDR2 FQGTGA. V lost 0 bases, J lost 4 bases, and 4 bases stayed unmatched. The CDR3 loop spans 15 amino acids. The CDR3 loop reads CASSLTPGQGYEQYF. The CDR3 DNA reads as TGTGCCAGCAGCTTAACACCGGGACAGGGTTACGAGCAGTACTTC.

V is TRBV14 and J is TRBJ2-1, with 8 bases fitting TRBD2. CDR1 and CDR2 from the germline V gene are SGHDN and FVKESK. The CDR3 is made up of 15 amino acids. V lost 3 bases to trimming and J lost 1 base; unmatched junction nucleotides: 2. CDR3 bases: TGTGCCAGCAGCCATAGCGGGACTTCCTACAATGAGCAGTTCTTC. The encoded protein is CASSHSGTSYNEQFF.

J is TRBJ1-1 and V is TRBV14; D unclear. CDR3 length equals 13 residues. The V gene's germline CDR1 is SGHDN and CDR2 FVKESK. V gave up 5 bases and J gave up 1 base, with 8 bases separating them. The CDR3 DNA reads as TGTGCCAGCAGCTACACGTCGAACACTGAAGCTTTCTTT. This codes for CASSYTSNTEAFF. Drawing the rest from reference TRBV14 and TRBJ1-1, the complete variable domain is EAGVTQFPSHSVIEKGQTVTLRCDPISGHDNLYWYRRVMGKEIKFLLHFVKESKQDESGMPNNRFLAERTGGTYSTLKVQPAELEDSGVYFCASSYTSNTEAFFGQGTRLTVV.

V usage is TRBV18 and J usage is TRBJ1-2; 12 bases are shared with TRBD1. Trimming took 3 bases from V and 8 from J; bases not matched to a gene: 13. The CDR3 consists of 17 residues. Germline V gives CDR1 KGHSH, CDR2 LQKENI. The CDR3 bases are TGTGCCAGCTCACCGGGAAATCCGGGACAGGGGGCGCAGGGCTACACCTTC. Amino acid sequence: CASSPGNPGQGAQGYTF.

In its sample, this clone was seen once. The chain links TRBV30 to TRBJ1-1, with D maybe TRBD1 (6 bases). The CDR3 is made up of 11 amino acids. Germline V gene lookup returns CDR1 GTSNPN and CDR2 SVGIG (reference sequence). The V end was cut by 1 base, the J end by 8 bases, with 8 bases between. As DNA, the CDR3 is TGTGCCTGGAGTGCTGGGGGCGAAGCTTTCTTT. Its translation is CAWSAGGEAFF.

This chain links TRBV28 with TRBJ2-5, with D possibly TRBD2 on 6 matching bases. The CDR3 covers 16 residues. CDR1 is MDHEN and CDR2 is SYDVKM in the germline V gene. Trimming took off 5 bases at V and 5 bases at J, with 21 bases between the two ends. CDR3 sequence: CASSPNTGVGRETQYF. In DNA, the CDR3 is TGTGCCAGCAGTCCTAATACGGGGGTTGGGCGGGAGACCCAGTACTTC. Full variable domain (outside the CDR3, taken from reference TRBV28 and TRBJ2-5): DVKVTQSSRYLVKRTGEKVFLECVQDMDHENMFWYRQDPGLGLRLIYFSYDVKMKEKGDIPEGYSVSREKKERFSLILESASTNQTSMYLCASSPNTGVGRETQYFGPGTRLLVL.

This chain connects TRBV10-3 to TRBJ2-7; D is possibly TRBD2 (5 bases). The CDR3 loop spans 12 amino acids. CDR1 is ENHRY and CDR2 is SYGVKD in the germline V gene. V shed 6 bases and J shed 7 bases, with 13 bases lying between them. DNA of the CDR3: TGTGCCATCAGAAACTCCGAGCGGGAGCAGTACTTC. Residues: CAIRNSEREQYF.

This chain connects TRBV5-1 to TRBJ1-1, with D perhaps TRBD1 (6 bases). CDR3 size: 14 residues. Deletions cut 3 bases from V and 0 bases from J, with 9 bases between. The V gene's germline CDR1 is SGHRS and CDR2 YFSETQ. CDR3 residues: CASSSGQLNTEAFF. The DNA of the CDR3 is TGCGCCAGCAGCTCTGGACAGCTGAACACTGAAGCTTTCTTT.

The genes are TRBV19 and TRBJ2-7, with TRBD2 matching 7 bases. CDR1 and CDR2 (germline): LNHDA, SQIVND (reference sequence). The CDR3 totals 15 residues. V shed 5 bases and J 2 bases; nucleotides not matched to a gene: 9. This CDR3 reads CASSAASGLTYEQYF. The CDR3 coding sequence is TGTGCCAGTAGTGCCGCTAGCGGACTCACCTACGAGCAGTACTTC.

This chain joins TRBV5-8 and TRBJ1-5; 7 bases match TRBD1. Per germline, CDR1 SGHTS and CDR2 YDEGEE. This CDR3 region has 17 residues. The junction had 8 bases not matched to a gene; V was cut back by 2 bases and J by 0 bases. CDR3: CASSFWVGTVSNQPQHF. In nucleotides, the CDR3 is TGTGCCAGCAGCTTTTGGGTGGGGACAGTTAGCAATCAGCCCCAGCATTTT. Full variable domain (rest looked up from reference TRBV5-8 and TRBJ1-5): EAGVTQSPTHLIKTRGQQATLRCSPISGHTSVYWYQQALGLGLQFLLWYDEGEERNRGNFPPRFSGRQFPNYSSELNVNALELEDSALYLCASSFWVGTVSNQPQHFGDGTRLSIL.

The chain uses TRBV5-5 and TRBJ2-1; D gene uncertain. The V end lost 2 bases, the J end lost 3 bases, and 9 bases lay between the germline ends. This CDR3 has 14 residues. The germline V gene has CDR1 SGHKS and CDR2 YYEKEE (reference sequence). CDR3 coding DNA: TGTGCCAGCAGCTTCCGCTCAGTCTACAATGAGCAGTTCTTC. Its protein is CASSFRSVYNEQFF.